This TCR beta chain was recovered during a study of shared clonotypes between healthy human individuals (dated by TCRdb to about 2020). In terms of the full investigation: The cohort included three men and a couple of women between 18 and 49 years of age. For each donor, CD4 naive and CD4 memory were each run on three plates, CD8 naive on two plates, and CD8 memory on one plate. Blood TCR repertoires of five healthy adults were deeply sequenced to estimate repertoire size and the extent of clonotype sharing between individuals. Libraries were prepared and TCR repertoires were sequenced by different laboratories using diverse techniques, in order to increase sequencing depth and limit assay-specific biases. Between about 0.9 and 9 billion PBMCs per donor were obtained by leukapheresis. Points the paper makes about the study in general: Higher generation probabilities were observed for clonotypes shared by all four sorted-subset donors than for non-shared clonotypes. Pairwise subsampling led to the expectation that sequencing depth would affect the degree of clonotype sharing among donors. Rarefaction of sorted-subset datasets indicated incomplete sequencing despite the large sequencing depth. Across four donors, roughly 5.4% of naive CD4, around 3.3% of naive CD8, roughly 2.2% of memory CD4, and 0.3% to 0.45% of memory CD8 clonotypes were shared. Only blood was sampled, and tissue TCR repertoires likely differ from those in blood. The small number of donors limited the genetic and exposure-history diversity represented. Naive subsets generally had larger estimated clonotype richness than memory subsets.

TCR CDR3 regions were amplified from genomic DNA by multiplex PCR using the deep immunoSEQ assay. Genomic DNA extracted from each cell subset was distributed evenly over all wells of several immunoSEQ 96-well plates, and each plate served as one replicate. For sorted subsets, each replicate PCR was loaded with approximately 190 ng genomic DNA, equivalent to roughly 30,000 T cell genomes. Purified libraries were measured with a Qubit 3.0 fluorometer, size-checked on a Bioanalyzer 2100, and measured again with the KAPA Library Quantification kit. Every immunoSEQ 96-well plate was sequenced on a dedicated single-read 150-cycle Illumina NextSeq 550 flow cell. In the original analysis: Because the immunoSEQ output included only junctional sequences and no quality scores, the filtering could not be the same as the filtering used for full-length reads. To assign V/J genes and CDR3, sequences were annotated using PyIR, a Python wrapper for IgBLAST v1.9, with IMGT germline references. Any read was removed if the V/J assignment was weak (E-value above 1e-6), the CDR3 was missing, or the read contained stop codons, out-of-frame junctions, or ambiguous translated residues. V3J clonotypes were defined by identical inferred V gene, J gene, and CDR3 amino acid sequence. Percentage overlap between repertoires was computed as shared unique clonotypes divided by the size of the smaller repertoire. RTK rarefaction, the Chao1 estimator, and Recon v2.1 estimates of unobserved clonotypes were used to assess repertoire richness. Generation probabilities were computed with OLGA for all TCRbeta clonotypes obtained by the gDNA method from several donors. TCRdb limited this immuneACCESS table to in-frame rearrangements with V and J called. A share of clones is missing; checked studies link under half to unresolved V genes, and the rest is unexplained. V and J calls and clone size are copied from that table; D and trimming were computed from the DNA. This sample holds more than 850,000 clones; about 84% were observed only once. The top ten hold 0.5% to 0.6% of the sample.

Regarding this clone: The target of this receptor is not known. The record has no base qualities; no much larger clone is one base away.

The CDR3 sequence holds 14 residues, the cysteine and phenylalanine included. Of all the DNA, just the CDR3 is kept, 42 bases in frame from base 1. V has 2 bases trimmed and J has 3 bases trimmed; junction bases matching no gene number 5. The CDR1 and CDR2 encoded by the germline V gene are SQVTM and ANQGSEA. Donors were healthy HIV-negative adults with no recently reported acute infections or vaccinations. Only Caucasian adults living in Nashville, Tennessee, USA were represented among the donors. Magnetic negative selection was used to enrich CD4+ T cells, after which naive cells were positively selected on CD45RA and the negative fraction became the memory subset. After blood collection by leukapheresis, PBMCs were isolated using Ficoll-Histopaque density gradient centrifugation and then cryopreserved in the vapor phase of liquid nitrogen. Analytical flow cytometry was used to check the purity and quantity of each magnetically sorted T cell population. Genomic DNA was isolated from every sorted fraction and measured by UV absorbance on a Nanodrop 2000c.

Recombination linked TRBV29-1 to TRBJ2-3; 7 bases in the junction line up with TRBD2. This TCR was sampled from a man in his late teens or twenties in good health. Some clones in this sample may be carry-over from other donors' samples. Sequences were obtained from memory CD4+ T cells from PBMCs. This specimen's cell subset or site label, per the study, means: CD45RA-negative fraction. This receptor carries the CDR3 CSVELGGRTDTQYF. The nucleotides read TGCAGCGTTGAACTCGGCGGGAGAACAGATACGCAGTATTTT.